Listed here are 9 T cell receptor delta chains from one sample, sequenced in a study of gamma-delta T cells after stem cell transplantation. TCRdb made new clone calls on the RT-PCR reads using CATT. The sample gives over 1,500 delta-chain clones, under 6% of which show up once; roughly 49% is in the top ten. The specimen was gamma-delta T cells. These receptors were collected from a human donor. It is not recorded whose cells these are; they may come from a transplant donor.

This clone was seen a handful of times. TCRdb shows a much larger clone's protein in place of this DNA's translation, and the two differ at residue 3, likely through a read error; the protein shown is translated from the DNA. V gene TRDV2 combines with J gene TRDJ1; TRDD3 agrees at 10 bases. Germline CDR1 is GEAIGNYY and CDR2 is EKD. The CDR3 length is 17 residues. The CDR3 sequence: CAWDTLRTGGYTDKLIF. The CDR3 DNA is TGTGCCTGGGACACCCTACGGACTGGGGGATACACCGATAAACTCATCTTT.

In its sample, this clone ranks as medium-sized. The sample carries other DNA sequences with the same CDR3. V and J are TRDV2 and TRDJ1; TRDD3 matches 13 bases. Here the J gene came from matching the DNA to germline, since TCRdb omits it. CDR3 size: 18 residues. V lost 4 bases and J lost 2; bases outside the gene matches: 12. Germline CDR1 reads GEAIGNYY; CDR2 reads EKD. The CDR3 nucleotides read TGTGCCTGTGATAGCCGTCAAACTGGGGGATACGCGACCGATAAACTCATCTTT. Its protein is CACDSRQTGGYATDKLIF.

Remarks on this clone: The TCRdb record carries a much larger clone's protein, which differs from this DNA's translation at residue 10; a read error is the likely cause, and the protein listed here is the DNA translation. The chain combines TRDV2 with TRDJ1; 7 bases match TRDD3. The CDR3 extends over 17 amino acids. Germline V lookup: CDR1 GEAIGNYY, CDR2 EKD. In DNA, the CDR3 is TGTGCCTGTGACACTCTCGGAACTGGGGTATACACCGACAAACTCATCTTT. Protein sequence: CACDTLGTGVYTDKLIF.

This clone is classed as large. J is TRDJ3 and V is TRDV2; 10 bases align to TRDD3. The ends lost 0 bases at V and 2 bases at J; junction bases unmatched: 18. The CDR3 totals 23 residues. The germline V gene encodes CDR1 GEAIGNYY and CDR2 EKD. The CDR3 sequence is CACDTVPSRGIRAPTWDTRQMFF. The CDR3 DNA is TGTGCCTGTGACACCGTCCCTTCACGGGGGATACGGGCACCGACCTGGGACACCCGACAGATGTTTTTC.

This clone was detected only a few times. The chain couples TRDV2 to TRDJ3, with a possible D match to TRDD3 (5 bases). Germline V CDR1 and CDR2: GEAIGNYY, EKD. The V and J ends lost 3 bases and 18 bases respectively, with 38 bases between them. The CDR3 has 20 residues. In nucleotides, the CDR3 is TGTGCCTGTGACTCTGTCCTGGGTCTCCCTCGATCCTGTGACAACCGCCCGATGTTTTTC. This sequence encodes CACDSVLGLPRSCDNRPMFF.

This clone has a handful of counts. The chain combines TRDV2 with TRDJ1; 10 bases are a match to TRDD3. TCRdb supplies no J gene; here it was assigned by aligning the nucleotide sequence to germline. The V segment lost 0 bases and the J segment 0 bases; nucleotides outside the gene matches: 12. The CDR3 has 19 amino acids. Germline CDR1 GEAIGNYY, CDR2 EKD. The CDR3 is CACDTRRGDTPRDTDKLIF. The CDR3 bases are TGTGCCTGTGACACCAGAAGGGGGGATACGCCCAGAGACACCGATAAACTCATCTTT.

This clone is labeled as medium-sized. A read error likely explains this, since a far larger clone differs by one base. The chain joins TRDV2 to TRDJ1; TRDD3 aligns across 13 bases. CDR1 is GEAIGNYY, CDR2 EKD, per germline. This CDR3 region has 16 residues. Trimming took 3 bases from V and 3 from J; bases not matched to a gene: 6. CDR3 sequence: CACDALLGDTADKLIF. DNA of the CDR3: TGTGCCTGTGACGCATTACTGGGGGATACGGCCGATAAACTCATCTTT.

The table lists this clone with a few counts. The CDR3 reads CACDTRGERPSDTDKLIF. The CDR3 DNA reads TGTGCCTGTGACACCAGGGGGGAACGACCGTCAGACACCGATAAACTCATCTTT. This rearrangement joins TRDV2 to TRDJ1; D perhaps matches TRDD3 (6 bases). Matching the DNA to germline supplied the J gene, which TCRdb does not give. Germline V gene lookup returns CDR1 GEAIGNYY and CDR2 EKD. This CDR3 has 18 amino acids. Trimming took 0 bases from V and 0 from J, leaving 19 bases between them.

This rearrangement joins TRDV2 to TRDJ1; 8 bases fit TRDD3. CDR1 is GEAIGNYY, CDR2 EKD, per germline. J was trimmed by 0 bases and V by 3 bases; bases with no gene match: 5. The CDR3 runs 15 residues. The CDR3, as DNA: TGTGCCTGTGACTTTTTGGGGGATTACACCGATAAACTCATCTTT. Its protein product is CACDFLGDYTDKLIF.